This TCR beta chain emerged from a study of blood T cell repertoires in COVID-19. Across the whole study: Whether acute or convalescent, the COVID-19 samples came from the United States, Italy and Spain. In each case, the material was cDNA or gDNA derived from T cells, B-cell-depleted T cells, or PBMCs.

Study processing details: The authors estimated nucleated cell counts from reference gene primer amplification. Clones were sequenced by immunoSEQ multiplex PCR, and TCRdb holds only the in-frame ones, with some missing. V and J calls and clone size are given by that table; D and trimming were obtained from the DNA. The sample lists approximately 100,000 clones; about four fifths were seen once. The J segment lost 5 bases and the V segment lost 5 bases, leaving 5 bases of the junction unmatched. The CDR3 has 13 residues. Germline-derived CDR1 and CDR2 are SGHTA and FQGNSA. The TCR originated in a woman aged 80 or older with active or convalescent COVID-19. The chain carries TRBV7-2 and TRBJ1-2, with 7 positions matching TRBD1. Sequencing input: peripheral blood. The CDR3 spells CASSRGQTYGYTF. CDR3 DNA: TGTGCCAGCAGCCGGGGACAGACTTATGGCTACACCTTC.